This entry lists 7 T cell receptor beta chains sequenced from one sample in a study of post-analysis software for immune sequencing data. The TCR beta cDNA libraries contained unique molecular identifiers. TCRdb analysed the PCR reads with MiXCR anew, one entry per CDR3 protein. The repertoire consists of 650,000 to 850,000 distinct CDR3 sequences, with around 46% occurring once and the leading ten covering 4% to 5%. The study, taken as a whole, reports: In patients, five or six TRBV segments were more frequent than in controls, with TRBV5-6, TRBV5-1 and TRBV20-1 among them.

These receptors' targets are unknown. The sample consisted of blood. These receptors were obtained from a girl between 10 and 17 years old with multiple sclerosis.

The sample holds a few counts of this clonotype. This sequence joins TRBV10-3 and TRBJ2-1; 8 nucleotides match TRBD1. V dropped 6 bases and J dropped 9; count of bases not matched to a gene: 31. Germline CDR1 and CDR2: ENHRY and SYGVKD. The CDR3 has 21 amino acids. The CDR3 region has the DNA TGTGCCATCAGACCTTTCGGGACAGGTAATTCCCCGGGTCCCTTCCAAGCTGAGCAGTTCTTC. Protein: CAIRPFGTGNSPGPFQAEQFF.

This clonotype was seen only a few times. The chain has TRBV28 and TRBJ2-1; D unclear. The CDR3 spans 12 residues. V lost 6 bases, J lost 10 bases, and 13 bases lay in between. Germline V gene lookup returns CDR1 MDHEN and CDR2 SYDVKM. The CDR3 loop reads CASSPARNEQFF. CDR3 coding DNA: TGTGCCAGCAGCCCCGCGAGGAACGAGCAGTTCTTC.

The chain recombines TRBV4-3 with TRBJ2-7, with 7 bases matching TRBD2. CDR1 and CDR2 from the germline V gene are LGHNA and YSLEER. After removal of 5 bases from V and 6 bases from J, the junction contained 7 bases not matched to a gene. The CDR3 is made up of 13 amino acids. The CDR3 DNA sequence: TGCGCCAGCAGCTTAGAAGGGAGGGGCGAGCAGTACTTC. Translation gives CASSLEGRGEQYF.

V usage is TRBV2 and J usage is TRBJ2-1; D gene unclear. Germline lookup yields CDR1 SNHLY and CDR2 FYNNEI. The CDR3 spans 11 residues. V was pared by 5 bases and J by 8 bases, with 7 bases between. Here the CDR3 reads CASSKRDEQFF. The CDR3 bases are TGTGCCAGCAGTAAGCGCGATGAGCAGTTCTTC.

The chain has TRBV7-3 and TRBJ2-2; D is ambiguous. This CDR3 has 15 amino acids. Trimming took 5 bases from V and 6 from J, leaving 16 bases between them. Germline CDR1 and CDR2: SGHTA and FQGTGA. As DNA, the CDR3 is TGTGCCAGCAGCCCATCCCGGGTAGGGCCCGGGGAGCTGTTTTTT. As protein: CASSPSRVGPGELFF.

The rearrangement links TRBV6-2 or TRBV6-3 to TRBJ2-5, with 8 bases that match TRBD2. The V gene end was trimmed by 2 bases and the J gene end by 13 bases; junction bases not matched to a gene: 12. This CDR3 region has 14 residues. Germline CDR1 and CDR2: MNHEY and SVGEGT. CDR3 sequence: CASSYENWGLVAYF. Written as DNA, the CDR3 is TGTGCCAGCAGTTACGAAAATTGGGGACTAGTCGCGTACTTC.

CDR3 sequence reads: CASSPPFEWETQYF. Written as DNA, the CDR3 is TGTGCCAGCAGCCCCCCCTTCGAGTGGGAGACCCAGTACTTC. The genes are TRBV7-9 and TRBJ2-5; D is unclear. Germline CDR1 is SEHNR and CDR2 is FQNEAQ (reference sequence). This CDR3 has 14 residues. The V gene lost 5 bases and the J gene lost 5 bases, with 15 bases spanning the gap.